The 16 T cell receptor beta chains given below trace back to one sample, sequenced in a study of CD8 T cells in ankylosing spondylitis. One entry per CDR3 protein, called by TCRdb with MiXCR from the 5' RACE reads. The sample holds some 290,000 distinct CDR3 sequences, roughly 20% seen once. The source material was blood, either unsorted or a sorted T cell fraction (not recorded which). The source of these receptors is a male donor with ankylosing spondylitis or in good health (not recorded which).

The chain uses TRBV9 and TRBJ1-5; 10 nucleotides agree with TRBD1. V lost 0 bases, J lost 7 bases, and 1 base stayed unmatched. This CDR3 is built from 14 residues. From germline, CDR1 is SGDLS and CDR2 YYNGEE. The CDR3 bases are TGTGCCAGCAGCGTAGGACAGGGGGCCCAGCCCCAGCATTTT. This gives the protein CASSVGQGAQPQHF.

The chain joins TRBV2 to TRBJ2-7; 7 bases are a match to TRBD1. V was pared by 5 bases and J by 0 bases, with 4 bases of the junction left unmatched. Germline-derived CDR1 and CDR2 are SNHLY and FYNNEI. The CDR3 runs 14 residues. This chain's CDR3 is CASSPRDSSYEQYV. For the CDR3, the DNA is TGTGCCAGCAGTCCCCGGGACAGCTCCTACGAGCAGTACGTC.

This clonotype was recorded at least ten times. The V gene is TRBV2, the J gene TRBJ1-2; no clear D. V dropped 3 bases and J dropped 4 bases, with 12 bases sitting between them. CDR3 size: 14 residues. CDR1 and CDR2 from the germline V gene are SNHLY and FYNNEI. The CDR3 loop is CASSEKVGPYGYTF. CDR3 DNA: TGTGCCAGCAGTGAGAAAGTCGGACCCTATGGCTACACCTTC. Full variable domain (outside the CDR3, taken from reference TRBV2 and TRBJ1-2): EPEVTQTPSHQVTQMGQEVILRCVPISNHLYFYWYRQILGQKVEFLVSFYNNEISEKSEIFDDQFSVERPDGSNFTLKIRSTKLEDSAMYFCASSEKVGPYGYTFGSGTRLTVV.

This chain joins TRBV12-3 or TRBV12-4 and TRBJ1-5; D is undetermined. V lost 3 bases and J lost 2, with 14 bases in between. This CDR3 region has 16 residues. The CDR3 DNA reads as TGTGCCAGCAGTTTGGCGAGGCCCCGGGGCAATCAGCCCCAGCATTTT. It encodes CASSLARPRGNQPQHF.

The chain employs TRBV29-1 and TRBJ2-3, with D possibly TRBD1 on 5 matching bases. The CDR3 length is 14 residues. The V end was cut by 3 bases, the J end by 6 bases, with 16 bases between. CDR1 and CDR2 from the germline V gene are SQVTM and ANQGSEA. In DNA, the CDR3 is TGCAGCGTTGACGTGGCAGGGCCCGCGGATACGCAGTATTTT. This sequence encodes CSVDVAGPADTQYF.

The CDR3 is CAWSVNIRTGVEEQYV. Here the CDR3 DNA reads TGTGCCTGGAGTGTAAATATCCGGACAGGGGTCGAAGAGCAGTACGTC. The V call is TRBV30, the J call TRBJ2-7; 9 bases match TRBD1. The CDR3 runs 16 residues. Germline V gene lookup returns CDR1 GTSNPN and CDR2 SVGIG (reference sequence). V was clipped by 0 bases and J by 7 bases; unmatched bases: 13.

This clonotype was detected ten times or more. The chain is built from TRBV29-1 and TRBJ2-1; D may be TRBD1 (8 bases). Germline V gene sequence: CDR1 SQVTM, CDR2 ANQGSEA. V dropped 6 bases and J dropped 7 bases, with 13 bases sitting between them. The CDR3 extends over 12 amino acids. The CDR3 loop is CSVQGGKNEQFF. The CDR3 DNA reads TGCAGCGTACAGGGGGGGAAAAATGAGCAGTTCTTC.

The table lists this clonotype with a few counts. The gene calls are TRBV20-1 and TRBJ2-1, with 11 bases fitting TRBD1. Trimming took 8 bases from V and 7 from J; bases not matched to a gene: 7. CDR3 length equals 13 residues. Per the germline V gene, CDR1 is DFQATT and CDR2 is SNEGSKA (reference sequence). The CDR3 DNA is TGCAGTACAGGACAGGGGGCGGTGAATGAGCAGTTCTTC. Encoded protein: CSTGQGAVNEQFF.

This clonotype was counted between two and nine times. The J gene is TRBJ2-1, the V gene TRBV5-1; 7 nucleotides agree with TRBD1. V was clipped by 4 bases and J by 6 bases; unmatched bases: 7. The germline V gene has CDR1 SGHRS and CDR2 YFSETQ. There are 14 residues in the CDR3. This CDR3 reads CASSLNTGVNEQFF. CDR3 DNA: TGCGCCAGCAGCCTAAACACAGGGGTCAATGAGCAGTTCTTC.

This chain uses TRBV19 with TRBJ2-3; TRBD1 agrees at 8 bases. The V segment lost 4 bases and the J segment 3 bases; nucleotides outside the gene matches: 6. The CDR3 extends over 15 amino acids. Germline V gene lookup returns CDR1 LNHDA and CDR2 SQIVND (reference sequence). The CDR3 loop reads CASSTRGQGTDTQYF. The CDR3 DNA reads TGTGCCAGTAGTACCAGGGGGCAGGGTACAGATACGCAGTATTTT. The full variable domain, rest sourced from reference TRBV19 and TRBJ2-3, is DGGITQSPKYLFRKEGQNVTLSCEQNLNHDAMYWYRQDPGQGLRLIYYSQIVNDFQKGDIAEGYSVSREKKESFPLTVTSAQKNPTAFYLCASSTRGQGTDTQYFGPGTRLTVL.

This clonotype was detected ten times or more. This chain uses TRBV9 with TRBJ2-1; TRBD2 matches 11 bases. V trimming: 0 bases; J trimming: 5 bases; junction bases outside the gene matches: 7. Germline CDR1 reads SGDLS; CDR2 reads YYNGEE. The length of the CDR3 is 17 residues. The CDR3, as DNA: TGTGCCAGCAGCGTAGGCCCGGGACTAGCGGAAAACAATGAGCAGTTCTTC. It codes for CASSVGPGLAENNEQFF.

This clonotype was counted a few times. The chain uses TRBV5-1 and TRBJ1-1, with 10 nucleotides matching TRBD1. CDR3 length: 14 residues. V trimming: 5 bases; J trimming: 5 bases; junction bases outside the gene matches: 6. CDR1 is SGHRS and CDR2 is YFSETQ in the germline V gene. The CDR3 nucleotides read TGCGCCAGCAGGACAGGGGGCGGAATAACTGAAGCTTTCTTT. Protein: CASRTGGGITEAFF. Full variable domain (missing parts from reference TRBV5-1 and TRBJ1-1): KAGVTQTPRYLIKTRGQQVTLSCSPISGHRSVSWYQQTPGQGLQFLFEYFSETQRNKGNFPGRFSGRQFSNSRSEMNVSTLELGDSALYLCASRTGGGITEAFFGQGTRLTVV.

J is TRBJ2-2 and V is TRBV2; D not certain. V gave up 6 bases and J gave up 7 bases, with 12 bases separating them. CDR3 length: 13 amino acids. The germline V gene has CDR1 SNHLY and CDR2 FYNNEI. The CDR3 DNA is TGTGCCAGCAGGAGTGACGGGTTCGGGGAGCTGTTTTTT. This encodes CASRSDGFGELFF.

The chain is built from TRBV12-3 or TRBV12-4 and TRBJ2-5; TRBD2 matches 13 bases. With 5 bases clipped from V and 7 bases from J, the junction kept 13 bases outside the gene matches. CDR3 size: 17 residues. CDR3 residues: CASSIGLAGAIRPTQYF. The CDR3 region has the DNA TGTGCCAGCAGTATTGGACTAGCGGGGGCGATAAGGCCGACCCAGTACTTC.

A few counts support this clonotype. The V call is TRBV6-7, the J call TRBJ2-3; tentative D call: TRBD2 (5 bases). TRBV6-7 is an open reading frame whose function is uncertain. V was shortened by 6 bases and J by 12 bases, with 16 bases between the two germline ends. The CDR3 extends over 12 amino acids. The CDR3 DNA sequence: TGTGCCAGCAGACGGACTTACCCCCTCCAGTATTTT. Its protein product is CASRRTYPLQYF.

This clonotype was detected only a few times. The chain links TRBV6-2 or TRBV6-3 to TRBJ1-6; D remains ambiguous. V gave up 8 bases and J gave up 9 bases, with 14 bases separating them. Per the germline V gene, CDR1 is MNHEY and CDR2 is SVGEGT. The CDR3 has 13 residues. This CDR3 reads CASRLIGISPLHF. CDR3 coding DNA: TGTGCCAGCCGTCTAATAGGGATTTCACCCCTCCACTTT.